One sample yielded the 6 T cell receptor beta chains listed below, sequenced in a study of PD-1 blockade in classical Hodgkin lymphoma. Time point reported: cycle 4 day 1 (C4D1), after more than five weeks of nivolumab. Exposure to brentuximab vedotin varied, and each patient had relapsed following autologous stem cell transplantation. Produced via immunoSEQ multiplex PCR; TCRdb's table is partial and in-frame only. The sample consists of about 93,000 clones, roughly 78% of them appearing once. The sample here was peripheral blood mononuclear cells (PBMCs), taken before the fourth cycle of nivolumab. The receptor set was obtained from a human donor with classical Hodgkin lymphoma.

V and J are TRBV4-1 and TRBJ1-6; possible D gene TRBD1, 6 bases. Between the trimmed V and J ends, which lost 0 bases and 2 bases, there was a span of 14 bases. The CDR3 has 18 amino acids. Germline V gene lookup returns CDR1 MGHRA and CDR2 YSYEKL. Written as DNA, the CDR3 is TGCGCCAGCAGCCAAGACGCGGCAGGGGAGACCTATAATTCACCCCTCCACTTT. Its protein product is CASSQDAAGETYNSPLHF.

A few counts support this clone. The rearrangement uses TRBV5-1 and TRBJ1-2; no clear D gene. Germline V CDR1 and CDR2: SGHRS, YFSETQ. The CDR3 consists of 11 residues. Trimming left V 0 bases short and J 7 bases short, with 4 bases between. DNA of the CDR3: TGCGCCAGCAGCTTGGGGATTGGCTACACCTTC. This encodes CASSLGIGYTF. The full variable domain, in which reference TRBV5-1 and TRBJ1-2 provide the parts outside the CDR3, is KAGVTQTPRYLIKTRGQQVTLSCSPISGHRSVSWYQQTPGQGLQFLFEYFSETQRNKGNFPGRFSGRQFSNSRSEMNVSTLELGDSALYLCASSLGIGYTFGSGTRLTVV.

This clone has a handful of counts. The chain combines TRBV7-3 with TRBJ1-1; 8 bases fit TRBD1. This CDR3 is 13 amino acids long. The J segment lost 5 bases and the V segment lost 4 bases, leaving 3 bases of the junction unmatched. From germline, CDR1 is SGHTA and CDR2 FQGTGA. Here the CDR3 reads CASSSQGGTEAFF. Written as DNA, the CDR3 is TGTGCCAGCAGCTCACAGGGGGGTACTGAAGCTTTCTTT.

This rearrangement joins TRBV5-4 to TRBJ2-5; a weak D match, TRBD1 (6 bases). The CDR3 extends over 13 amino acids. The V gene's germline CDR1 is SGHNT and CDR2 YYREEE (reference sequence). The V end was cut by 2 bases, the J end by 4 bases, with 9 bases between. The CDR3: CASSLTGPETQYF. CDR3 bases: TGTGCCAGCAGCTTAACAGGGCCAGAGACCCAGTACTTC.

This clone showed up just once. The rearrangement links TRBV5-4 to TRBJ2-7; 10 bases align to TRBD2. The CDR3 is made up of 13 amino acids. Germline values: CDR1 SGHNT, CDR2 YYREEE (reference sequence). With 9 bases clipped from V and 5 bases from J, the junction kept 8 bases outside the gene matches. In nucleotides, the CDR3 is TGTGCCACCCACGGAGCGGGGGGGCACGAGCAGTACTTC. Its translation is CATHGAGGHEQYF.

The chain is built from TRBV5-1 and TRBJ2-5; D might be TRBD1 or TRBD2, each matching 7 bases. Germline lookup yields CDR1 SGHRS and CDR2 YFSETQ. V was pared by 1 base and J by 3 bases, with 10 bases between. The CDR3 spans 14 residues. The CDR3 nucleotides are TGCGCCAGCAGCTTGTCAGGGGGGGAAGAGACCCAGTACTTC. Encoded protein: CASSLSGGEETQYF.